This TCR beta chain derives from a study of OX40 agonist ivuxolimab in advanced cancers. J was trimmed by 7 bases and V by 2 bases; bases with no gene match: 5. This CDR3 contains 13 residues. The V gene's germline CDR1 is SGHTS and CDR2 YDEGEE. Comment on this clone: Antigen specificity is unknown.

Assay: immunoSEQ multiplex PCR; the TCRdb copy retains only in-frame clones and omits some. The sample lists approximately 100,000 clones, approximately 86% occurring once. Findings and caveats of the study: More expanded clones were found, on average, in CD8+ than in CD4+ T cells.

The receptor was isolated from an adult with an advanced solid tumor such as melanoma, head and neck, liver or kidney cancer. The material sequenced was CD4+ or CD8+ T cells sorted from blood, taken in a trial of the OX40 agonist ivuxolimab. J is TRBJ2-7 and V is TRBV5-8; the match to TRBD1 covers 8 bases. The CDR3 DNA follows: TGTGCCAGCAGCTTTCAGGGGGCTTATGAGCAGTACTTC. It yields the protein CASSFQGAYEQYF.